This TCR beta chain is drawn from a study of T cell repertoires in ileal Crohn's disease. Overall study: M6 samples are neoterminal ileum biopsies from postoperative colonoscopy.

Time point meaning: neoterminal ileum biopsy at postoperative endoscopy, about 6 months after surgery. Study findings and constraints: Every patient over 26.8% clonality showed endoscopic recurrence. Endoscopy was done a median roughly 6.9 months after surgery.

Comment on this clone: Its target is unknown.

Profiling relied on immunoSEQ multiplex PCR, and the TCRdb table lists in-frame clones only, not all of them. The table has over 7,500 clones, around 73% seen once. CDR3 length: 11 amino acids. V lost 4 bases, J lost 9 bases, and 10 bases lay in between. The germline V gene has CDR1 SGHTA and CDR2 FQGNSA. The rearrangement links TRBV7-2 to TRBJ2-7; unclear D gene. Source material: ileal tissue. The clonotype comes from an adult with Crohn's disease. The CDR3 region is CASSSTARQYF. CDR3 DNA: TGTGCCAGCAGCTCGACTGCCCGGCAGTACTTC.